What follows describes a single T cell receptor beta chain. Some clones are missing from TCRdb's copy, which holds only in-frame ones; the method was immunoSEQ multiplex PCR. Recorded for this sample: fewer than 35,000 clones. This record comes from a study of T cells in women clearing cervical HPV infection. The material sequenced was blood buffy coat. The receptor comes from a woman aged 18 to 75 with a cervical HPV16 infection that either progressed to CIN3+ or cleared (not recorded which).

CDR3 residues: CAWSVKGVEAFF. The CDR3 DNA, read in part, is TGTGCCTGGAGTGTCAAGGGGGTTGAA. The chain has TRBV30 and TRBJ1-1; tentative D call: TRBD1 (6 bases). The CDR3 is cut off 3 residues early in the read; its end comes from the germline J gene. Trimming pared 0 bases from V and 7 bases from J, leaving 9 bases between. Germline V gene sequence: CDR1 GTSNPN, CDR2 SVGIG (reference sequence). This CDR3 has 12 amino acids. Full variable domain (remainder filled in from reference TRBV30 and TRBJ1-1): SQTIHQWPATLVQPVGSPLSLECTVEGTSNPNLYWYRQAAGRGLQLLFYSVGIGQISSEVPQNLSASRPQDRQFILSSKKLLLSDSGFYLCAWSVKGVEAFFGQGTRLTVV.